This T cell receptor (beta chain) was identified during a study of cytomegalovirus exposure and HLA in healthy donors. The overall study: Approximately 190 million T cells yielded around 100 million unique TCR beta sequences, as an earlier analysis found. General observations from the study: Most TCR sequences were rare, but some public TCRs occurred in many donors. The authors reported that TCR beta sequences could predict HLA-A and HLA-B alleles. These predictions were accurate for most subjects in the first cohort.

The PCR was carried out with 60 Vbeta primers and 13 Jbeta primers. Clones were read by immunoSEQ multiplex PCR, and TCRdb kept only the in-frame ones, dropping some. Here the sample spans more than 95,000 clones, 60% to 85% being singletons. Comments on this clone: Antigen unknown.

The CDR3 extends over 15 amino acids. Germline V gene lookup returns CDR1 MNHEY and CDR2 SMNVEV (reference sequence). Unmatched junction bases numbered 14, after V lost 6 bases and J lost 9 bases. Sample: PBMCs. The rearrangement links TRBV27 to TRBJ2-1, with TRBD2 matching over 7 bases. This TCR was recovered from a man over 45 in good health and CMV-seropositive. The chain's CDR3 is CASRSAGEAGREQFF. The CDR3 bases are TGTGCCAGCAGGAGTGCGGGAGAAGCGGGGCGTGAGCAGTTCTTC.